This TCR beta chain was identified in a study of blood T cell repertoires in COVID-19. The overall study: Sources were T cells, B-cell-depleted T cells, or PBMCs; the material itself was cDNA or gDNA.

Original processing methods: Using reference gene primer amplification, nucleated cell counts were estimated. Libraries were prepared by immunoSEQ multiplex PCR; TCRdb keeps only in-frame clonotypes and omits some of them. V and J calls and clone size are as listed in that table; D and trimming were resolved from the DNA. The sample contains some 250,000 clones, around 79% of which appear only once. The CDR3 runs 12 residues. V lost 5 bases and J 1 base, leaving 2 bases between the germline ends. Per the germline V gene, CDR1 is MNHEY and CDR2 is SMNVEV (reference sequence). This clone was detected only a few times.

This sequence joins TRBV27 and TRBJ2-2, with D unresolved. This sequence originates from a woman of 80 years or more with acute or convalescent COVID-19. The specimen was peripheral blood. CDR3 nucleotide sequence: TGTGCCAGCAGTCGGAACACCGGGGAGCTGTTTTTT. This sequence encodes CASSRNTGELFF.